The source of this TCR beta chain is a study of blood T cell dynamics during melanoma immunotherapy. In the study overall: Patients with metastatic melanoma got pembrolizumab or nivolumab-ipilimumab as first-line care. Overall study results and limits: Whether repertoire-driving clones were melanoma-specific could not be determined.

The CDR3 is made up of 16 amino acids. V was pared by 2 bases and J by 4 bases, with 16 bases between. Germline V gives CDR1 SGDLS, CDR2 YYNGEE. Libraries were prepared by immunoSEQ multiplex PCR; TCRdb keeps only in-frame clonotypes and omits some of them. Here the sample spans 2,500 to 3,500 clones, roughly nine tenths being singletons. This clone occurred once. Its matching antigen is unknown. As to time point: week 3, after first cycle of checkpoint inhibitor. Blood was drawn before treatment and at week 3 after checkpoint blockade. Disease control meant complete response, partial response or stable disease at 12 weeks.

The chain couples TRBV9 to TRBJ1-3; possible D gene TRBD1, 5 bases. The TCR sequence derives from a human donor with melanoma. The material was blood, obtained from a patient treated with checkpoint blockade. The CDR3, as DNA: TGTGCCAGCAGCGTTAGTTCAGGGAGCGGAGGAAACACCATATATTTT. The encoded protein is CASSVSSGSGGNTIYF.